The 14 T cell receptor beta chains presented below share a single source sample, sequenced in a study of T cell repertoires in cytomegalovirus infection. The antigens of these receptors remain unknown. TCRdb passed the reads through MiXCR, listing each CDR3 protein once. This table holds approximately 1,000,000 distinct CDR3 sequences, approximately 33% found once. This specimen consisted of cultured CD8+ T cells from PBMCs, obtained from culture after CMV antigen stimulation. The receptors originated from a human donor in good health (CMV status not recorded). Some clones in this sample may be carry-over from other donors' samples.

The gene calls are TRBV7-9 and TRBJ2-3; TRBD1 or TRBD2 may be the D gene (6 bases each). The V gene lost 5 bases and the J gene lost 1 base, with 16 bases spanning the gap. Per the germline V gene, CDR1 is SEHNR and CDR2 is FQNEAQ (reference sequence). The CDR3 length is 16 residues. DNA of the CDR3: TGTGCCAGCAGCCCGCAAACGGGGGCCGGCACAGATACGCAGTATTTT. This encodes CASSPQTGAGTDTQYF.

The sample holds a few counts of this clonotype. This rearrangement joins TRBV27 to TRBJ2-1, with 11 bases aligning to TRBD2. V was clipped by 5 bases and J by 4 bases; unmatched bases: 7. Looked up from germline, CDR1 is MNHEY and CDR2 is SMNVEV (reference sequence). This CDR3 contains 16 residues. CDR3 protein: CASSVRLAGIYNEQFF. DNA of the CDR3: TGTGCCAGCAGTGTACGACTAGCGGGGATATACAATGAGCAGTTCTTC.

The chain recombines TRBV10-3 with TRBJ1-5; 12 bases map to TRBD1. Per the germline V gene, CDR1 is ENHRY and CDR2 is SYGVKD. This CDR3 is built from 14 residues. V lost 2 bases, J lost 11 bases, and 4 bases stayed unmatched. DNA of the CDR3: TGTGCCATCAGTGAGCCGGGACAGGGGGCGGCCCAGCATTTT. Protein product: CAISEPGQGAAQHF.

The table lists this clonotype with a few counts. The rearrangement links TRBV11-2 to TRBJ2-1; 8 bases match TRBD2. This CDR3 region has 15 residues. V was pared by 1 base and J by 7 bases, with 6 bases of the junction left unmatched. Germline V gene sequence: CDR1 SGHAT, CDR2 FQNNGV. Here the CDR3 reads CASSLASGGRNEQFF. In DNA, the CDR3 is TGTGCCAGCAGCTTAGCCAGCGGGGGCCGGAATGAGCAGTTCTTC.

Concerning this clonotype itself: A single base separates this from a much larger clone, so it may be a read error. The chain employs TRBV7-2 and TRBJ2-1; 7 bases align to TRBD1. The germline gives CDR1 SGHTA, CDR2 FQGNSA. The CDR3 consists of 12 residues. CDR3 DNA sequence: TGTGCCAGGAGCTCACGACAGGGATGGAAGTTCTTC. This translates into CARSSRQGWKFF.

The chain couples TRBV5-4 to TRBJ2-5; the D is unclear. The length of the CDR3 is 14 residues. V dropped 0 bases and J dropped 6 bases, with 12 bases sitting between them. CDR1 SGHNT and CDR2 YYREEE come from the germline V gene (reference sequence). CDR3 residues: CASSLEFSLQTQYF. CDR3 DNA: TGTGCCAGCAGCTTGGAGTTCAGTTTGCAGACCCAGTACTTC.

In its sample, this clonotype was seen many times. The chain recombines TRBV7-6 with TRBJ2-7, with 13 bases identical to TRBD2. Germline assignment: CDR1 SGHVS and CDR2 FNYEAQ. V shed 5 bases and J 2 bases; nucleotides not matched to a gene: 15. CDR3 length: 19 amino acids. CDR3 loop: CASSPWTRLAGGATYEQYF. DNA of the CDR3: TGTGCCAGCAGCCCTTGGACCAGACTAGCGGGGGGCGCCACCTACGAGCAGTACTTC.

At least ten counts were recorded for this clonotype. The J gene is TRBJ2-1, the V gene TRBV7-9, with D hard to call. The CDR3 runs 12 residues. Trimming took off 2 bases at V and 6 bases at J, with 5 bases between the two ends. The germline V gene encodes CDR1 SEHNR and CDR2 FQNEAQ (reference sequence). For the CDR3, the DNA is TGTGCCAGCAGCTTACTGGTCAATGAGCAGTTCTTC. It is translated as CASSLLVNEQFF.

The rearrangement uses TRBV7-9 and TRBJ2-7; 12 bases map to TRBD1. Germline values: CDR1 SEHNR, CDR2 FQNEAQ (reference sequence). This CDR3 contains 17 residues. The V gene end was trimmed by 3 bases and the J gene end by 5 bases; junction bases not matched to a gene: 11. CDR3 loop: CASSFRFRDRGPNEQYF. DNA for the CDR3: TGTGCCAGCAGCTTCAGGTTCCGGGACAGGGGGCCCAACGAGCAGTACTTC.

This clonotype was seen a handful of times. The chain is built from TRBV7-9 and TRBJ1-2; D gene unclear. Per the germline V gene, CDR1 is SEHNR and CDR2 is FQNEAQ (reference sequence). V lost 0 bases and J 4 bases, leaving 9 bases between the germline ends. CDR3 length: 14 amino acids. For the CDR3, the DNA is TGTGCCAGCAGCTTAGCGAGGCCAGTCTATGGCTACACCTTC. Translation: CASSLARPVYGYTF.

This clonotype was picked up many times. The chain recombines TRBV20-1 with TRBJ2-7, with D tentatively TRBD1 (6 bases). The V end lost 2 bases, the J end lost 4 bases, and 12 bases lay between the germline ends. The V gene's germline CDR1 is DFQATT and CDR2 SNEGSKA (reference sequence). This CDR3 has 13 amino acids. CDR3 sequence (DNA): TGCAGTGCTAGACTCCGGGACAATTACGAGCAGTACTTC. As protein: CSARLRDNYEQYF.

The chain carries TRBV27 and TRBJ2-2; 7 positions agree with TRBD2. This CDR3 is 18 amino acids long. J was trimmed by 0 bases and V by 6 bases; bases with no gene match: 13. Germline loops: CDR1 MNHEY, CDR2 SMNVEV (reference sequence). DNA of the CDR3: TGTGCCAGCAGCCTATCTTGGGGGAGGGCCGCGAACACCGGGGAGCTGTTTTTT. Encoded protein: CASSLSWGRAANTGELFF.

This clonotype was counted a single time. CDR3 amino acids: CASSPTGKDGYTF. The CDR3 region has the DNA TGTGCCAGCAGTCCTACAGGGAAGGATGGCTACACCTTC. The chain has TRBV12-3 or TRBV12-4 and TRBJ1-2, with D perhaps TRBD1 (6 bases). Trimming left V 5 bases short and J 6 bases short, with 13 bases between. The CDR3 consists of 13 residues.

The CDR3 bases are TGTGCCAGCAGCTTGGCGGGGATCGATGAGCAGTTCTTC. This codes for CASSLAGIDEQFF. This chain connects TRBV7-2 to TRBJ2-1, with D perhaps matching TRBD2 (6 bases). The CDR3 has 13 amino acids. Germline CDR1 is SGHTA and CDR2 is FQGNSA. Between the trimmed V and J ends, which lost 3 bases and 8 bases, there was a span of 11 bases.